This is a list of T cell receptor beta chains from one sample in a study of blood T cells in healthy people across ages. TCRdb reprocessed the 5' RACE reads with MiXCR, giving one entry per CDR3 protein. This sample has fewer than 900,000 distinct CDR3 sequences, with 43% found just once. The sample comprised blood. The receptors originated from an older woman in good health. Both conserved end residues are part of each CDR3. Each record gives: V gene, J gene, clone size, CDR3 length, D gene, CDR3 DNA, CDR3 protein. The D gene is left open where the match is weak. Expanded clones are given a class, and other clones once, few, many or no size at all.

TRBV4-1	TRBJ2-4	NA	18	TRBD1	TGCGCCAGCAGCCAGCGGGACAGGGGGGATGTAGCCAAAAACATTCAGTACTTC	CASSQRDRGDVAKNIQYF
TRBV20-1	TRBJ2-5	NA	18	TRBD2	TGCAGTGCTCTGGGACTAGCGGGGGGCACAGACCTACAAGAGACCCAGTACTTC	CSALGLAGGTDLQETQYF
TRBV7-3	TRBJ2-7	NA	15	NA	TGTGCCAGCAGCTCCCGGAGGGCCGGGTACAATGAGCAGTACTTC	CASSSRRAGYNEQYF
TRBV7-2	TRBJ1-2	NA	13	NA	TGTGCCAGCAGCTTCGCGGGGGTAGGGGGCTACACCTTC	CASSFAGVGGYTF
TRBV25-1	TRBJ1-6	few	15	TRBD1	TGTGCCAGCAGTTCAACCGGGACAGGGGCATGGCCCCTCCACTTT	CASSSTGTGAWPLHF
TRBV24-1	TRBJ2-1	NA	15	NA	TGTGCCACCAGTGCCGGGACAATTACTTACGATGAGCAGTTCTTC	CATSAGTITYDEQFF
TRBV6-6	TRBJ2-4	NA	15	NA	TGTGCCAGCAGTTCCGGGGTCGCAGCCAAAAACATTCAGTACTTC	CASSSGVAAKNIQYF
TRBV7-2	TRBJ2-1	NA	14	NA	TGTGCCAGCAGCTTAGCACTCCTAGTCCATGAGCAGTTCTTC	CASSLALLVHEQFF
TRBV29-1	TRBJ1-2	few	12	NA	TGCAGCACTTCGGACGGCGATTATGGCTACACCTTC	CSTSDGDYGYTF
TRBV5-1	TRBJ1-4	few	14	NA	TGCGCCAGCACCACCACAGGGTCTAATGAAAAACTGTTTTTT	CASTTTGSNEKLFF
TRBV3-1	TRBJ2-5	few	12	NA	TGTGCCAGCAGCCAAGCCTCAGGGACCCAGTACTTC	CASSQASGTQYF